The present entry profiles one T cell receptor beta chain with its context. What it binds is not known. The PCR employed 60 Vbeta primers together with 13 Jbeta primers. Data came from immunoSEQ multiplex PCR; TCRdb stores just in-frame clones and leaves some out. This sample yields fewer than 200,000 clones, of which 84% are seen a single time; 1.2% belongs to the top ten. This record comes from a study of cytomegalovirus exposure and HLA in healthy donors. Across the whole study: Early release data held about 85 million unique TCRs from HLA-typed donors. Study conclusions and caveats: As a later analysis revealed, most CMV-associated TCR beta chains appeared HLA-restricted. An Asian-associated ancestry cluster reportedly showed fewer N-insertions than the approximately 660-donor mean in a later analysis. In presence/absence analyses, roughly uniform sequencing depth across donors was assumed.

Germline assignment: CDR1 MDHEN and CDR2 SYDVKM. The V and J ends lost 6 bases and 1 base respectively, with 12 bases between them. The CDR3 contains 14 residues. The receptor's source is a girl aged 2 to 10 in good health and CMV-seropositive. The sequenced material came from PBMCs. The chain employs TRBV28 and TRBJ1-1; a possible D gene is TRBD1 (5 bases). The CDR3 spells CASSAPRGNTEAFF. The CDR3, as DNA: TGTGCCAGCAGCGCTCCAAGGGGGAACACTGAAGCTTTCTTT.